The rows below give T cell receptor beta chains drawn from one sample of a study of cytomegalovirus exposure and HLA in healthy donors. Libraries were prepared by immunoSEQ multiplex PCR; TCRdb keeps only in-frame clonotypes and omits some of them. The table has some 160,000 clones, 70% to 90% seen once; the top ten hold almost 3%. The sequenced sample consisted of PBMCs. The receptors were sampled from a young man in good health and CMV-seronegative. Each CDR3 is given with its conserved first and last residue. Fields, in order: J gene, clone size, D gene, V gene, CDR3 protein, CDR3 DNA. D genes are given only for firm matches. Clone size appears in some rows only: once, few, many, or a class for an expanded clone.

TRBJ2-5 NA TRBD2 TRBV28 CASRYSKTQRGRQETQYF TGTGCCAGCAGGTATTCTAAGACTCAGCGGGGGAGGCAAGAGACCCAGTACTTC
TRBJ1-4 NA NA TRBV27 CASSLSKPNGATNEKLFF TGTGCCAGCAGTTTATCGAAGCCGAACGGTGCAACTAATGAAAAACTGTTTTTT
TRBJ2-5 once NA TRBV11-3 CASSPTGGYQETQYF TGTGCCAGCAGCCCGACCGGAGGGTACCAAGAGACCCAGTACTTC
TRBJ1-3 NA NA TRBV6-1 CASLSQGLPGNTIYF TGTGCCAGCCTAAGTCAGGGACTACCGGGAAACACCATATATTTT
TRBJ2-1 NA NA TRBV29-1 CSVDDQRANEQFF TGCAGCGTTGATGACCAGCGGGCCAATGAGCAGTTCTTC
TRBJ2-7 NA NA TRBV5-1 CASSQSGSSSYEQYF TGCGCCAGCAGCCAGTCCGGGTCCAGCTCCTACGAGCAGTACTTC
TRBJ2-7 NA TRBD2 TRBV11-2 CASSLDTSVRTYEQYF TGTGCCAGCAGCTTAGATACTAGCGTCCGAACCTACGAGCAGTACTTC
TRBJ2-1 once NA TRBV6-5 CASSYLAARSNEQFF TGTGCCAGCAGTTACTTAGCTGCGCGTAGCAATGAGCAGTTCTTC
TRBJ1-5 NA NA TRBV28 CASSPSGQGLQPQHF NA
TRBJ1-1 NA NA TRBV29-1 CSVLPESEAFF TGCAGCGTTCTGCCTGAGTCTGAAGCTTTCTTT
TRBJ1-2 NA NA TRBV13 CASSTRTVTMIGYTF TGTGCCAGCAGCACCCGGACAGTAACTATGATTGGCTACACCTTC
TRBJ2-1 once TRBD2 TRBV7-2 CATYNSGRASYNEQFF TGTGCCACTTATAATAGCGGGAGGGCGAGTTACAATGAGCAGTTCTTC
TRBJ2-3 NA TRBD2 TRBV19 CASSVASPGLAGEFDTQYF TGTGCCAGTAGTGTCGCCTCTCCGGGACTAGCGGGGGAGTTCGATACGCAGTATTTT
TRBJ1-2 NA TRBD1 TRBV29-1 CSVPGQGGYGYTF TGCAGTGTCCCGGGACAGGGGGGCTATGGCTACACCTTC
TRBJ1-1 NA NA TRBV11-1 CASSLSTLNTEAFF TGTGCCAGCAGCTTAAGCACCTTGAACACTGAAGCTTTCTTT
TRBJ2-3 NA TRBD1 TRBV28 CASRRTGSTDTQYF TGTGCCAGCAGGAGGACAGGGAGCACAGATACGCAGTATTTT
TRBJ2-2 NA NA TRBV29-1 CSVGAQEVTGELFF TGCAGCGTTGGGGCCCAGGAGGTGACCGGGGAGCTGTTTTTT
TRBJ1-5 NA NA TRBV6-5 CASGLDSNQPQHF TGTGCCAGCGGCCTAGATAGCAATCAGCCCCAGCATTTT
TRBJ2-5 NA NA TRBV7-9 CASRRGIPATQETQYF TGTGCCAGCAGGAGAGGAATTCCAGCGACCCAAGAGACCCAGTACTTC
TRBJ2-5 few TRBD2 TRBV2 CAIGTRWGEQYF TGTGCCATAGGGACTAGATGGGGAGAACAGTACTTC
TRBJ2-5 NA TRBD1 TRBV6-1 CASSESWGQEETQYF TGTGCCAGCAGTGAGAGTTGGGGACAGGAAGAGACCCAGTACTTC
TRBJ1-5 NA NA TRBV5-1 CASSLSGIDQPQHF TGCGCCAGCAGCTTATCCGGGATCGATCAGCCCCAGCATTTT
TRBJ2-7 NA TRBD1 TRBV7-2 CASSSASGTGREEQYF TGTGCCAGCAGCTCGGCGTCCGGGACAGGGCGTGAGGAGCAGTACTTC
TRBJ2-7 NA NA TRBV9 CASSVASGANYEQYF TGTGCCAGCAGCGTAGCTAGTGGGGCAAACTACGAGCAGTACTTC
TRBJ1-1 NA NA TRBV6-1 CASNDPGAGYEAFF TGTGCCAGCAACGACCCAGGCGCAGGCTATGAAGCTTTCTTT
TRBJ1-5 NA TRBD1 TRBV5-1 CASSPGQGFSNQPQHF TGCGCCAGCAGCCCCGGACAGGGTTTCAGCAATCAGCCCCAGCATTTT
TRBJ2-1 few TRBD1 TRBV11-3 CASSLGQGTHEQFF TGTGCCAGCAGCTTAGGACAGGGGACCCATGAGCAGTTCTTC
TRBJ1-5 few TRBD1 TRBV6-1 CASSERDRVNQPQHF TGTGCCAGCAGTGAACGGGACAGGGTCAATCAGCCCCAGCATTTT
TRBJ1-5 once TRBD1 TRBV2 CASAEDRFNQPQHF TGTGCCAGCGCAGAGGACAGGTTCAATCAGCCCCAGCATTTT
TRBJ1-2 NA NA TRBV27 CASSLQGSGYTF TGTGCCAGCAGTTTACAAGGGAGTGGCTACACCTTC
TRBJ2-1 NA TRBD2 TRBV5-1 CASSPGLAGLRQFF TGCGCCAGCAGCCCGGGACTAGCGGGATTACGGCAGTTCTTC